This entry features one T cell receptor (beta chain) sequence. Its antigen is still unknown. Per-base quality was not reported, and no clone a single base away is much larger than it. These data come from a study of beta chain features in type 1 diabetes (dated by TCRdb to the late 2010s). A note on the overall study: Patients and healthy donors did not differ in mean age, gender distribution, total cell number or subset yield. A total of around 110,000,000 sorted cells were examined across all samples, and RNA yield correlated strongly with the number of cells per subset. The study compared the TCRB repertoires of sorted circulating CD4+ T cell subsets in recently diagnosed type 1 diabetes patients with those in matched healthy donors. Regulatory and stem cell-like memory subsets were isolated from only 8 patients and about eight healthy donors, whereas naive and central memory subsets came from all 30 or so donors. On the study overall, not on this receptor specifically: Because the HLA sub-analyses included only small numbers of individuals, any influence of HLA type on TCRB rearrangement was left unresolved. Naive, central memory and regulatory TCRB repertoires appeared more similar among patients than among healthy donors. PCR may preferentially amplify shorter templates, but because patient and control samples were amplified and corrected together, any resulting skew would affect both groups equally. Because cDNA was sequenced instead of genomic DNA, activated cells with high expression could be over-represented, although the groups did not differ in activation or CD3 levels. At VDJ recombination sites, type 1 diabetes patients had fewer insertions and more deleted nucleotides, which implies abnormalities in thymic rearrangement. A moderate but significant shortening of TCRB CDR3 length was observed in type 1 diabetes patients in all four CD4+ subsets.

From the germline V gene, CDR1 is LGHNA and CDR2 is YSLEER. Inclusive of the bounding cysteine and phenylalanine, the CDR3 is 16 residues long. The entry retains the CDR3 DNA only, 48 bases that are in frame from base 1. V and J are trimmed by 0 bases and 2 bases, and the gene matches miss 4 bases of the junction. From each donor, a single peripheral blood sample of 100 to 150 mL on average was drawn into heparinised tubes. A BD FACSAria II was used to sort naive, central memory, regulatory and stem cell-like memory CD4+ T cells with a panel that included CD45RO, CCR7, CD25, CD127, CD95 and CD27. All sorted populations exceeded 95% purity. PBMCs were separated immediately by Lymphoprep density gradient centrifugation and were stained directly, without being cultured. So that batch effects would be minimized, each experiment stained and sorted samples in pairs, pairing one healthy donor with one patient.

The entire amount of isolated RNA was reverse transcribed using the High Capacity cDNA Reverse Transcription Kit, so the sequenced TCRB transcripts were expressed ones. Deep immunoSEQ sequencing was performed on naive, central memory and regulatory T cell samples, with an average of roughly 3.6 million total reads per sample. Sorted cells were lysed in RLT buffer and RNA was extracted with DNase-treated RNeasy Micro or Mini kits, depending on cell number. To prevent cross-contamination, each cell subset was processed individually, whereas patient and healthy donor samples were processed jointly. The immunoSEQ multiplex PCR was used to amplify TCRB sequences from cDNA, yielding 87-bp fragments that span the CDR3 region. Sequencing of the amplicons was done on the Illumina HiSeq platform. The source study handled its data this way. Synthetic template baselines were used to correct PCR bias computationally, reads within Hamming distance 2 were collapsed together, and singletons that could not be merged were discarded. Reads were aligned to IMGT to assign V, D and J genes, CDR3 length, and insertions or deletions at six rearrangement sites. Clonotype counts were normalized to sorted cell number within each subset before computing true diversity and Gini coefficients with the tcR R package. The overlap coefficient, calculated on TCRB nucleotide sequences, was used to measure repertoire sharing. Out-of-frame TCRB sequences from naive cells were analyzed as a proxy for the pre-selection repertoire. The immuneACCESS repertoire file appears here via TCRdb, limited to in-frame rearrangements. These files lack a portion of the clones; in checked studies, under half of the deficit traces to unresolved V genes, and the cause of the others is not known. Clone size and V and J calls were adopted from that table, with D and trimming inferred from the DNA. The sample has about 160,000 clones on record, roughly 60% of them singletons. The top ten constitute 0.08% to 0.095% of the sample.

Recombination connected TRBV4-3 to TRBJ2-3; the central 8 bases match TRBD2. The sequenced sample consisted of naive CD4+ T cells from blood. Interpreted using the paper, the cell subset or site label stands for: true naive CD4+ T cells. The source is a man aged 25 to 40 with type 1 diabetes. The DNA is TGCGCCAGCAGCCAAGATGTTAGCGGGGTCACAGATACGCAGTATTTT. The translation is CASSQDVSGVTDTQYF.